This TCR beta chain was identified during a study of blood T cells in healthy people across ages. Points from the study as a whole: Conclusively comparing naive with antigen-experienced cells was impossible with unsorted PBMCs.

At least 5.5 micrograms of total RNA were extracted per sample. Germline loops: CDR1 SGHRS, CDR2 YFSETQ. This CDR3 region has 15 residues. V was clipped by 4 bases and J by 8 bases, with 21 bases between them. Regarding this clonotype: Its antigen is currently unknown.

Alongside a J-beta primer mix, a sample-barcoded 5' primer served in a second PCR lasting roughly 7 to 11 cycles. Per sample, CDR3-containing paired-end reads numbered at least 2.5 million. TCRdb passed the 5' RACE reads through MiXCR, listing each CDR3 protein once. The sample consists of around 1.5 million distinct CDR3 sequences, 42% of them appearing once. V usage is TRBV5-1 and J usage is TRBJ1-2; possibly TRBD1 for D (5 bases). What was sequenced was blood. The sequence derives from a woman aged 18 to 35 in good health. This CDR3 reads CASSLGPGRDEGYTF. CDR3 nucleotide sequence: TGCGCCAGCAGCCTTGGGCCGGGGCGGGACGAGGGCTACACCTTC.